Shown below are 30 T cell receptor beta chains from a single sample sequenced in a study of early T cells in non-severe SARS-CoV-2 infection. Via MiXCR, TCRdb re-called the 5' RACE reads, giving one row per CDR3 protein. The sample comprises about 64,000 distinct CDR3 sequences, approximately 8.8% of which are singletons, and 10% to 15% rests with the top ten. The sequencing here drew on whole blood, taken at baseline. These receptors originate from an adult who was a healthcare worker with PCR-confirmed SARS-CoV-2 infection or an uninfected control (not recorded which).

The chain employs TRBV18 and TRBJ1-1; possible D gene TRBD1, 6 bases. Trimming stripped 8 bases from V and 3 bases from J, with 16 bases between. Germline assignment: CDR1 KGHSH and CDR2 LQKENI. The CDR3 runs to 14 residues. The CDR3 nucleotides are TGTGCCAGCGTCAGACAGGTGTCGGACACTGAAGCTTTCTTT. The encoded protein is CASVRQVSDTEAFF.

This clonotype was recorded many times. The chain carries TRBV7-2 and TRBJ1-1; a weak D match, TRBD1 (6 bases). The V gene's germline CDR1 is SGHTA and CDR2 FQGNSA. There are 15 residues in the CDR3. V shed 4 bases and J shed 0 bases, with 12 bases lying between them. DNA for the CDR3: TGTGCCAGCAGCTACAGGGATTCTTTGAACACTGAAGCTTTCTTT. It codes for CASSYRDSLNTEAFF.

The rearrangement uses TRBV7-2 and TRBJ2-3; 10 positions agree with TRBD2. CDR3 size: 18 residues. Looked up from germline, CDR1 is SGHTA and CDR2 is FQGNSA. V lost 1 base, J lost 5 bases, and 12 bases stayed unmatched. The CDR3, as DNA: TGTGCCAGCAGCTTAGAAGGACTAGCGGAGATAAACCTAGATACGCAGTATTTT. Protein sequence: CASSLEGLAEINLDTQYF.

This clonotype showed up many times. The chain has TRBV9 and TRBJ2-7; 7 bases map to TRBD2. The J segment lost 2 bases and the V segment lost 0 bases, leaving 2 bases of the junction unmatched. Looked up from germline, CDR1 is SGDLS and CDR2 is YYNGEE. CDR3 length equals 14 residues. CDR3 sequence reads: CASSVGGLAYEQYF. CDR3 DNA sequence: TGTGCCAGCAGCGTAGGAGGACTAGCCTACGAGCAGTACTTC.

This clonotype was seen a few times. This chain joins TRBV12-3 or TRBV12-4 and TRBJ2-7, with TRBD2 identical over 13 bases. The CDR3 has 15 amino acids. The trim removed 6 bases at V and 7 bases at J, leaving 9 bases unmatched. The CDR3 here is CASSRGTSGNREQYF. The CDR3 DNA reads as TGTGCCAGCAGCCGAGGGACTAGCGGGAATAGGGAGCAGTACTTC.

This clonotype was observed many times. The rearrangement joins TRBV29-1 to TRBJ2-4; D remains ambiguous. This CDR3 is built from 12 residues. Trimming shortened V by 4 bases and J by 8 bases, and 12 bases separated the two germline ends. Per the germline V gene, CDR1 is SQVTM and CDR2 is ANQGSEA. The CDR3 sequence: CSVAPDSDIQYF. The CDR3 region has the DNA TGCAGCGTTGCTCCAGACTCGGACATTCAGTACTTC.

CDR3 DNA: TGTGCCACCAGCAGGCGAGGGGGCGAAGGGGAGCTGTTTTTT. Translation: CATSRRGGEGELFF. The chain joins TRBV15 to TRBJ2-2; TRBD1 matches at 7 bases. The CDR3 extends over 14 amino acids. Germline CDR1 is LNHNV and CDR2 is YYDKDF (reference sequence). With V trimmed by 3 bases and J by 8 bases, 6 bases remained unmatched.

In this sample, this clonotype turned up many times. J is TRBJ1-4 and V is TRBV13, with 7 bases that match TRBD1. The CDR3 runs 15 residues. The germline V gene has CDR1 PRHDT and CDR2 FYEKMQ (reference sequence). V lost 4 bases, J lost 7 bases, and 9 bases stayed unmatched. This CDR3 reads CASSSQGGVSEKLFF. The CDR3 nucleotides read TGTGCCAGCAGCTCCCAAGGGGGCGTAAGTGAAAAACTGTTTTTT.

The CDR3 protein is CASSPTGAVISGNTIYF. DNA for the CDR3: TGTGCCAGCAGCCCGACAGGGGCCGTGATATCTGGAAACACCATATATTTT. This chain links TRBV11-2 with TRBJ1-3; TRBD1 agrees at 8 bases. The CDR3 length is 17 residues. Germline CDR1 reads SGHAT; CDR2 reads FQNNGV. Trimming cost V 5 bases and J 1 base; bases outside gene matches: 10.

The chain uses TRBV7-3 and TRBJ1-2; 9 nucleotides match TRBD1. CDR1 is SGHTA and CDR2 is FQGTGA in the germline V gene. The CDR3 consists of 17 residues. Unmatched junction bases numbered 9, after V lost 4 bases and J lost 0 bases. The CDR3 DNA is TGTGCCAGCAGCTCTCTACCGGGACAGGGATCTAACTATGGCTACACCTTC. It yields the protein CASSSLPGQGSNYGYTF.

This clonotype was counted between two and nine times. The chain employs TRBV4-1 and TRBJ1-2, with D perhaps matching TRBD1 (6 bases). In germline, CDR1 is MGHRA, CDR2 YSYEKL. The V and J ends lost 2 bases and 6 bases respectively, with 13 bases between them. This CDR3 region has 14 residues. CDR3 DNA: TGCGCCAGCAGCCAATACATTCCAGGGGATGGCTACACCTTC. Translation gives CASSQYIPGDGYTF.

In this sample, this clonotype turned up a few times. J is TRBJ2-1 and V is TRBV6-2 or TRBV6-3; possible D gene TRBD1, 6 bases. This CDR3 region has 12 residues. From germline, CDR1 is MNHEY and CDR2 SVGEGT. Trimming pared 6 bases from V and 8 bases from J, leaving 11 bases between. CDR3 residues: CASSYGGYEQFF. CDR3 sequence (DNA): TGTGCCAGCAGCTATGGGGGCTATGAGCAGTTCTTC.

This clonotype has a handful of counts. V is TRBV5-5 and J is TRBJ2-3, with 10 bases fitting TRBD1. V lost 4 bases, J lost 7 bases, and 12 bases stayed unmatched. Per germline, CDR1 SGHKS and CDR2 YYEKEE (reference sequence). There are 16 residues in the CDR3. The CDR3 DNA reads TGTGCCAGCAGCGCAAGATCAGGACAGGGGGACTATACGCAGTATTTT. Translated, it gives CASSARSGQGDYTQYF.

Many counts were recorded for this clonotype. This sequence joins TRBV11-2 and TRBJ1-2; D remains unclear. This CDR3 has 17 amino acids. The ends were cut back, 0 bases at V and 5 bases at J, with 19 bases in the middle. Germline CDR1 is SGHAT and CDR2 is FQNNGV. In DNA form, the CDR3 reads TGTGCCAGCAGCTTAGATCTAACCGTCAGTGGAACATATGGCTACACCTTC. Translated: CASSLDLTVSGTYGYTF.

The J gene is TRBJ2-1, the V gene TRBV7-3, with D unresolved. The CDR3 contains 16 residues. The germline V and J ends were trimmed by 1 base and 3 bases, with 13 bases remaining between them. Germline V lookup: CDR1 SGHTA, CDR2 FQGTGA. The CDR3 is CASSLSYGDHYNEQFF. The CDR3 DNA sequence: TGTGCCAGCAGCTTAAGCTACGGAGATCACTACAATGAGCAGTTCTTC.

The table lists this clonotype with many counts. CDR3 protein: CASSSAREAASTDTQYF. CDR3 sequence (DNA): TGTGCCAGCAGCTCCGCCCGGGAGGCGGCTAGCACAGATACGCAGTATTTT. The rearrangement uses TRBV7-2 and TRBJ2-3; 7 positions match TRBD2. With 4 bases clipped from V and 0 bases from J, the junction kept 10 bases outside the gene matches. Germline CDR1 is SGHTA and CDR2 is FQGNSA. This CDR3 is 17 amino acids long.

The V gene is TRBV10-3, the J gene TRBJ1-1; D is ambiguous. Germline V gene sequence: CDR1 ENHRY, CDR2 SYGVKD. Trimming shortened V by 10 bases and J by 2 bases, and 14 bases separated the two germline ends. There are 13 residues in the CDR3. The CDR3 nucleotides are TGTGCCACCCGAACGGCGGGCAACACTGAAGCTTTCTTT. It encodes CATRTAGNTEAFF.

Ten or more counts support this clonotype. The chain employs TRBV15 and TRBJ2-1; TRBD1 matches 7 bases. Germline lookup yields CDR1 LNHNV and CDR2 YYDKDF (reference sequence). The CDR3 sequence is 14 residues long. After removal of 8 bases from V and 7 bases from J, the junction contained 11 bases not matched to a gene. CDR3 in amino acids: CATLGQDLGNEQFF. The CDR3 DNA follows: TGTGCCACCCTCGGACAGGACCTTGGGAATGAGCAGTTCTTC.

This clonotype was seen only a few times. This rearrangement joins TRBV5-4 to TRBJ2-7, with TRBD2 matching over 7 bases. J lost 0 bases, V lost 5 bases, and 5 bases had no gene match. CDR3 length: 14 amino acids. Germline V gives CDR1 SGHNT, CDR2 YYREEE (reference sequence). The CDR3 reads CASRPTSASYEQYF. The CDR3 DNA reads TGTGCCAGCAGACCTACTAGCGCCTCCTACGAGCAGTACTTC. Full variable domain (remainder filled in from reference TRBV5-4 and TRBJ2-7): ETGVTQSPTHLIKTRGQQVTLRCSSQSGHNTVSWYQQALGQGPQFIFQYYREEENGRGNFPPRFSGLQFPNYSSELNVNALELDDSALYLCASRPTSASYEQYFGPGTRLTVT.

Only a few counts were recorded for this clonotype. J is TRBJ2-1 and V is TRBV29-1; 8 nucleotides match TRBD2. The CDR3 is made up of 12 amino acids. Looked up from germline, CDR1 is SQVTM and CDR2 is ANQGSEA. Trimming removed 4 bases from V and 13 bases from J; junction bases left unmatched: 9. CDR3 residues: CSVAGSGTPQFF. The CDR3 DNA follows: TGCAGCGTTGCCGGTAGCGGGACGCCCCAGTTCTTC.

The sample holds many counts of this clonotype. The rearrangement joins TRBV5-4 to TRBJ2-1; the D gene is possibly TRBD2 (6 bases). Trimming cost V 1 base and J 0 bases, with 11 bases left between them. The CDR3 consists of 16 residues. Germline V gene lookup returns CDR1 SGHNT and CDR2 YYREEE (reference sequence). The CDR3 DNA follows: TGTGCCAGCAGCTTGATTAGCGGTAGCTCCTACAATGAGCAGTTCTTC. Translated: CASSLISGSSYNEQFF.

By share, this clonotype ranks as medium-sized. This rearrangement joins TRBV7-3 to TRBJ1-2, with 7 bases fitting TRBD1. The CDR3 is 15 residues long. V shed 5 bases and J 4 bases; nucleotides not matched to a gene: 10. Looked up from germline, CDR1 is SGHTA and CDR2 is FQGTGA. The CDR3 protein is CASSGDSWGCYGYTF. The CDR3 DNA reads TGTGCCAGCAGCGGGGACAGTTGGGGCTGCTATGGCTACACCTTC.

The rearrangement uses TRBV20-1 and TRBJ2-5; 10 nucleotides agree with TRBD1. The J segment lost 5 bases and the V segment lost 0 bases, leaving 12 bases of the junction unmatched. The CDR3 is 17 residues long. CDR1 is DFQATT and CDR2 is SNEGSKA in the germline V gene (reference sequence). CDR3 DNA sequence: TGCAGTGCTAGAGATGACACCCTCGGACAGGGGGGTGAGACCCAGTACTTC. Protein: CSARDDTLGQGGETQYF.

This clonotype was picked up a small number of times. This chain uses TRBV10-1 with TRBJ2-1; no definite D call. This CDR3 spans 12 amino acids. Trimming removed 6 bases at V and 10 bases at J, with 13 bases between. CDR1 is WNHNN, CDR2 SYGVQD, per germline (reference sequence). In nucleotides, the CDR3 is TGCGCCAGCAGGTCGGACCGCCAGGAGCAGTTCTTC. Its translation: CASRSDRQEQFF.

V and J are TRBV7-2 and TRBJ2-7; D gene unclear. The V end was cut by 0 bases, the J end by 4 bases, with 7 bases between. Germline-derived CDR1 and CDR2 are SGHTA and FQGNSA. The CDR3 extends over 13 amino acids. The CDR3 bases are TGTGCCAGCAGCTTAGCTTTAATGTACGAGCAGTACTTC. It encodes CASSLALMYEQYF. The full variable domain, with the rest looked up from reference TRBV7-2 and TRBJ2-7, is GAGVSQSPSNKVTEKGKDVELRCDPISGHTALYWYRQSLGQGLEFLIYFQGNSAPDKSGLPSDRFSAERTGGSVSTLTIQRTQQEDSAVYLCASSLALMYEQYFGPGTRLTVT.

The V gene is TRBV6-2 or TRBV6-3, the J gene TRBJ1-1; maybe TRBD1 (6 bases). CDR3 length: 12 residues. Trimming took 7 bases from V and 3 from J, leaving 9 bases between them. Germline CDR1 MNHEY, CDR2 SVGEGT. CDR3 amino acids: CASNRQDTEAFF. The CDR3 DNA is TGTGCCAGCAACAGACAGGACACTGAAGCTTTCTTT.

This chain joins TRBV19 and TRBJ2-2; D is unclear. Germline loops: CDR1 LNHDA, CDR2 SQIVND (reference sequence). Trimming took 7 bases from V and 3 from J, leaving 18 bases between them. The CDR3 runs to 16 residues. The CDR3 nucleotides are TGTGCCAGTATCGCCCGCACCGTGTTCCACACCGGGGAGCTGTTTTTT. Translation: CASIARTVFHTGELFF. Based on the CDR3 plus reference TRBV19 and TRBJ2-2, the full variable domain is DGGITQSPKYLFRKEGQNVTLSCEQNLNHDAMYWYRQDPGQGLRLIYYSQIVNDFQKGDIAEGYSVSREKKESFPLTVTSAQKNPTAFYLCASIARTVFHTGELFFGEGSRLTVL.

The chain couples TRBV11-2 to TRBJ2-3, with TRBD2 matching 13 bases. Germline V gene lookup returns CDR1 SGHAT and CDR2 FQNNGV. CDR3 size: 15 residues. Trimming cost V 5 bases and J 4 bases; bases outside gene matches: 3. CDR3 protein: CASSVGTSGADTQYF. The CDR3 nucleotides are TGTGCCAGCAGCGTCGGGACTAGCGGGGCAGATACGCAGTATTTT.

This clonotype was observed at least ten times. The chain links TRBV11-2 to TRBJ2-1, with a tentative D call TRBD1 (6 bases). The CDR3 is 11 residues long. V was clipped by 5 bases and J by 10 bases, with 9 bases between them. Germline CDR1 reads SGHAT; CDR2 reads FQNNGV. CDR3 amino acids: CASSGGQEQFF. The CDR3 nucleotides read TGTGCCAGCAGCGGGGGCCAAGAGCAGTTCTTC.

This clonotype was observed at least ten times. This chain links TRBV4-3 with TRBJ2-3; D is possibly TRBD2 (5 bases). The CDR3 is made up of 18 amino acids. Between the trimmed V and J ends, which lost 0 bases and 1 base, there was a span of 17 bases. CDR1 is LGHNA, CDR2 YSLEER, per germline. CDR3 residues: CASSQEAVRAFGTDTQYF. CDR3 DNA sequence: TGCGCCAGCAGCCAAGAAGCAGTGCGGGCGTTTGGCACAGATACGCAGTATTTT.